These T cell receptor beta chains were read from a single sample in a study of blood T cells in healthy people across ages. TCRdb reprocessed the 5' RACE reads via MiXCR and lists one record per CDR3 protein. The data contain about 1.6 million distinct CDR3 sequences, roughly 32% of them singletons. The source material was blood. The receptors shown here come from a woman in her twenties or thirties in good health. CDR3s include the opening cysteine and the closing phenylalanine or tryptophan. The D gene is left open where the match is weak. Only part of the rows carry a size: once, few, many, or a class if the clone is expanded.

clone size: NA
V gene: TRBV10-3
J gene: TRBJ1-5
D gene: NA
CDR3 protein: CAISESATGPQHF
CDR3 DNA: TGTGCCATCAGTGAGAGCGCCACTGGGCCCCAGCATTTT

clone size: NA
V gene: TRBV11-2
J gene: TRBJ2-3
D gene: TRBD1
CDR3 protein: CASSQRTGNTDTQYF
CDR3 DNA: TGTGCCAGCAGCCAGAGGACAGGGAACACAGATACGCAGTATTTT

clone size: NA
V gene: TRBV20-1
J gene: TRBJ2-5
D gene: TRBD2
CDR3 protein: CSARAGTSGAGTQYF
CDR3 DNA: TGCAGTGCTAGGGCCGGGACTAGCGGGGCGGGGACCCAGTACTTC

clone size: few
V gene: TRBV30
J gene: TRBJ2-7
D gene: NA
CDR3 protein: CAWSKRGTAVYEQYF
CDR3 DNA: TGTGCCTGGTCAAAAAGGGGGACGGCCGTCTACGAGCAGTACTTC

clone size: few
V gene: TRBV4-1
J gene: TRBJ1-2
D gene: TRBD1
CDR3 protein: CASRAGQGARGYTF
CDR3 DNA: TGCGCCAGCAGGGCCGGACAGGGGGCTCGTGGCTACACCTTC

clone size: few
V gene: TRBV5-1
J gene: TRBJ1-4
D gene: NA
CDR3 protein: CASSLGAATNEKLFF
CDR3 DNA: TGCGCCAGCAGCTTGGGGGCAGCTACCAATGAAAAACTGTTTTTT

clone size: NA
V gene: TRBV20-1
J gene: TRBJ2-1
D gene: TRBD2
CDR3 protein: CSAFRTSRAYNEQFF
CDR3 DNA: TGCAGCGCTTTTCGGACTAGCAGGGCCTACAATGAGCAGTTCTTC

clone size: few
V gene: TRBV3-1
J gene: TRBJ2-1
D gene: NA
CDR3 protein: CASSKGLQVGQFF
CDR3 DNA: TGTGCCAGCAGCAAGGGACTTCAAGTGGGGCAGTTCTTC

clone size: many
V gene: TRBV29-1
J gene: TRBJ2-3
D gene: TRBD1
CDR3 protein: CSVRTGTDTQYF
CDR3 DNA: TGCAGCGTTCGGACAGGGACAGATACGCAGTATTTT

clone size: once
V gene: TRBV3-1
J gene: TRBJ2-3
D gene: NA
CDR3 protein: CASSPGGYYTDTQYF
CDR3 DNA: TGTGCCAGCAGCCCGGGCGGATACTACACAGATACGCAGTATTTT

clone size: NA
V gene: TRBV7-3
J gene: TRBJ2-3
D gene: TRBD2
CDR3 protein: CASSGRTSGSHTQYF
CDR3 DNA: TGTGCCAGCAGCGGGAGGACTAGCGGGAGCCATACGCAGTATTTT

clone size: few
V gene: TRBV27
J gene: TRBJ1-2
D gene: NA
CDR3 protein: CASSQEGQGGSYGYTF
CDR3 DNA: TGTGCCAGCAGCCAAGAGGGACAAGGTGGCAGCTATGGCTACACCTTC

clone size: few
V gene: TRBV20-1
J gene: TRBJ2-5
D gene: NA
CDR3 protein: CSARRVSNHQETQYF
CDR3 DNA: TGCAGTGCTAGGAGGGTCTCCAATCACCAAGAGACCCAGTACTTC

clone size: NA
V gene: TRBV28
J gene: TRBJ1-4
D gene: NA
CDR3 protein: CASSGEKLFF
CDR3 DNA: TGTGCCAGCAGTGGGGAAAAACTGTTTTTT

clone size: NA
V gene: TRBV20-1
J gene: TRBJ2-3
D gene: TRBD2
CDR3 protein: CSAGPLAGVTDTQYF
CDR3 DNA: TGCAGTGCTGGGCCCCTAGCGGGGGTCACAGATACGCAGTATTTT

clone size: NA
V gene: TRBV5-1
J gene: TRBJ2-3
D gene: TRBD2
CDR3 protein: CASSLEGGSSDTQYF
CDR3 DNA: TGCGCCAGCAGCTTGGAAGGCGGGAGCTCAGATACGCAGTATTTT

clone size: many
V gene: TRBV7-9
J gene: TRBJ1-5
D gene: TRBD1
CDR3 protein: CASSLEQGARGNQPQHF
CDR3 DNA: TGTGCCAGCAGCTTAGAACAGGGGGCTAGGGGCAATCAGCCCCAGCATTTT

clone size: few
V gene: TRBV4-2
J gene: TRBJ1-1
D gene: NA
CDR3 protein: CASSQRLGPMNTEAFF
CDR3 DNA: TGTGCCAGCAGCCAGAGACTGGGGCCGATGAACACTGAAGCTTTCTTT

clone size: few
V gene: TRBV20-1
J gene: TRBJ1-5
D gene: NA
CDR3 protein: CSASGGGSSRFDSNQPQHF
CDR3 DNA: TGCAGTGCTAGTGGGGGAGGCAGTTCCCGCTTTGATAGCAATCAGCCCCAGCATTTT

clone size: NA
V gene: TRBV13
J gene: TRBJ2-1
D gene: TRBD2
CDR3 protein: CASSAFTSTGTSRSSYNEQFF
CDR3 DNA: TGTGCCAGCAGCGCGTTTACATCCACCGGGACTAGCAGGAGCTCCTACAATGAGCAGTTCTTC

clone size: NA
V gene: TRBV7-8
J gene: TRBJ2-5
D gene: TRBD2
CDR3 protein: CASSLGRGDRETQYF
CDR3 DNA: TGTGCCAGCAGCTTAGGGCGGGGGGACCGGGAGACCCAGTACTTC

clone size: many
V gene: TRBV6-4
J gene: TRBJ2-1
D gene: TRBD2
CDR3 protein: CASSAGGHNEQFF
CDR3 DNA: TGTGCCAGCAGTGCGGGGGGGCATAATGAGCAGTTCTTC

clone size: NA
V gene: TRBV20-1
J gene: TRBJ2-1
D gene: NA
CDR3 protein: CSARSQAREQFF
CDR3 DNA: TGCAGTGCTAGATCTCAGGCGCGTGAGCAGTTCTTC

clone size: few
V gene: TRBV27
J gene: TRBJ1-4
D gene: TRBD1
CDR3 protein: CASSSGTGGVEKLFF
CDR3 DNA: TGTGCCAGCAGTTCCGGGACAGGGGGCGTTGAAAAACTGTTTTTT

clone size: NA
V gene: TRBV14
J gene: TRBJ2-7
D gene: NA
CDR3 protein: CASSQGRFYEQYF
CDR3 DNA: TGTGCCAGCAGCCAGGGCAGGTTCTACGAGCAGTACTTC

clone size: few
V gene: TRBV20-1
J gene: TRBJ1-2
D gene: NA
CDR3 protein: CSATRDAGYGYTF
CDR3 DNA: TGCAGTGCTACACGGGACGCGGGATATGGCTACACCTTC

clone size: NA
V gene: TRBV6-2/TRBV6-3
J gene: TRBJ1-1
D gene: NA
CDR3 protein: CASSYPQGRGEGNTEAFF
CDR3 DNA: TGTGCCAGCAGTTACCCCCAGGGAAGGGGCGAGGGGAACACTGAAGCTTTCTTT

clone size: few
V gene: TRBV3-1
J gene: TRBJ2-7
D gene: NA
CDR3 protein: CASSQRASASYEQYF
CDR3 DNA: TGTGCCAGCAGCCAAAGGGCTAGCGCCTCCTACGAGCAGTACTTC

clone size: few
V gene: TRBV30
J gene: TRBJ1-1
D gene: TRBD1
CDR3 protein: CAWSPGKGATFF
CDR3 DNA: TGTGCCTGGAGCCCTGGGAAGGGGGCAACTTTCTTT

clone size: NA
V gene: TRBV5-1
J gene: TRBJ2-3
D gene: TRBD2
CDR3 protein: CASSPRTSGSSDTQYF
CDR3 DNA: TGCGCCAGCAGCCCCAGGACTAGCGGGAGTTCAGATACGCAGTATTTT

clone size: few
V gene: TRBV6-1
J gene: TRBJ2-3
D gene: NA
CDR3 protein: CASMRPILGDTQYF
CDR3 DNA: TGTGCCAGCATGCGGCCTATCTTGGGAGATACGCAGTATTTT

clone size: NA
V gene: TRBV7-9
J gene: TRBJ2-1
D gene: TRBD2
CDR3 protein: CTSSLGSSGRRSYNEQFF
CDR3 DNA: TGTACCAGCAGCTTAGGATCTAGCGGGAGGCGCTCCTACAATGAGCAGTTCTTC

clone size: NA
V gene: TRBV28
J gene: TRBJ1-1
D gene: TRBD1
CDR3 protein: CASSSAPGTGKAEAFF
CDR3 DNA: TGTGCCAGCAGTTCCGCCCCTGGGACAGGGAAGGCTGAAGCTTTCTTT

clone size: NA
V gene: TRBV9
J gene: TRBJ2-1
D gene: NA
CDR3 protein: CANSVGSTLEQFF
CDR3 DNA: TGTGCCAACAGCGTCGGCTCTACCTTGGAGCAGTTCTTC

clone size: NA
V gene: TRBV7-8
J gene: TRBJ2-5
D gene: NA
CDR3 protein: CASSHLGGGLYNEQYF
CDR3 DNA: TGTGCCAGCAGCCACCTGGGAGGGGGCCTCTACAATGAGCAGTACTTC

clone size: NA
V gene: TRBV28
J gene: TRBJ1-5
D gene: TRBD1
CDR3 protein: CASSFLTGVQHQPQHF
CDR3 DNA: TGTGCCAGCAGTTTTCTCACAGGGGTTCAGCATCAGCCCCAGCATTTT

clone size: NA
V gene: TRBV20-1
J gene: TRBJ2-1
D gene: NA
CDR3 protein: CSARDRARSAFYNEQFF
CDR3 DNA: TGCAGTGCTAGAGATCGAGCCAGGAGCGCTTTCTACAATGAGCAGTTCTTC

clone size: few
V gene: TRBV4-2
J gene: TRBJ2-3
D gene: NA
CDR3 protein: CASSQDYVGSATDTQYF
CDR3 DNA: TGTGCCAGCAGCCAAGACTATGTGGGTTCGGCGACAGATACGCAGTATTTT

clone size: NA
V gene: TRBV10-3
J gene: TRBJ2-3
D gene: NA
CDR3 protein: CAISSGTDTQYF
CDR3 DNA: TGTGCCATCTCGAGTGGAACAGATACGCAGTATTTT

clone size: few
V gene: TRBV20-1
J gene: TRBJ2-1
D gene: NA
CDR3 protein: CSARGTDSSYNEQFF
CDR3 DNA: TGCAGTGCTAGAGGGACGGATAGCTCCTACAATGAGCAGTTCTTC

clone size: many
V gene: TRBV12-3/TRBV12-4
J gene: TRBJ2-3
D gene: NA
CDR3 protein: CASSWTTTDTQYF
CDR3 DNA: TGTGCCAGCAGTTGGACAACCACAGATACGCAGTATTTT

clone size: NA
V gene: TRBV4-2
J gene: TRBJ2-3
D gene: NA
CDR3 protein: CASSQGGGVGPDTQYF
CDR3 DNA: TGTGCCAGCAGCCAAGGAGGGGGGGTGGGACCAGATACGCAGTATTTT

clone size: NA
V gene: TRBV9
J gene: TRBJ2-3
D gene: TRBD2
CDR3 protein: CASSAAGASTDTQYF
CDR3 DNA: TGTGCCAGCAGCGCAGCGGGGGCGAGCACAGATACGCAGTATTTT

clone size: NA
V gene: TRBV20-1
J gene: TRBJ2-5
D gene: TRBD1
CDR3 protein: CSARDQGQAKETQYF
CDR3 DNA: TGCAGTGCTAGAGATCAGGGACAGGCAAAAGAGACCCAGTACTTC

clone size: NA
V gene: TRBV30
J gene: TRBJ1-5
D gene: NA
CDR3 protein: CAWNTAGTHNQPQHF
CDR3 DNA: TGTGCCTGGAATACCGCGGGGACCCACAATCAGCCCCAGCATTTT

clone size: NA
V gene: TRBV5-1
J gene: TRBJ2-5
D gene: NA
CDR3 protein: CASSLAGGQGSQYF
CDR3 DNA: TGCGCCAGCAGCTTGGCGGGGGGCCAGGGGTCCCAGTACTTC

clone size: few
V gene: TRBV11-2
J gene: TRBJ2-7
D gene: TRBD1
CDR3 protein: CASSFSTGPYEQYF
CDR3 DNA: TGTGCCAGCAGCTTTTCGACAGGGCCCTACGAGCAGTACTTC

clone size: many
V gene: TRBV11-2
J gene: TRBJ2-1
D gene: NA
CDR3 protein: CASSLAARSYNEQFF
CDR3 DNA: TGTGCCAGCAGCTTAGCTGCTAGGTCCTACAATGAGCAGTTCTTC

clone size: NA
V gene: TRBV14
J gene: TRBJ2-3
D gene: NA
CDR3 protein: CAGKDPTPSTDTQYF
CDR3 DNA: TGTGCCGGCAAGGACCCAACCCCTAGCACAGATACGCAGTATTTT

clone size: many
V gene: TRBV29-1
J gene: TRBJ2-5
D gene: TRBD1
CDR3 protein: CSAHRDSTETQYF
CDR3 DNA: TGCAGCGCTCACAGGGACAGCACAGAGACCCAGTACTTC

clone size: NA
V gene: TRBV11-2
J gene: TRBJ2-2
D gene: TRBD2
CDR3 protein: CASSLALAETGELFF
CDR3 DNA: TGTGCCAGCAGCTTAGCCCTAGCGGAGACCGGGGAGCTGTTTTTT

clone size: few
V gene: TRBV12-3/TRBV12-4
J gene: TRBJ2-2
D gene: TRBD2
CDR3 protein: CASRGLAGAGELFF
CDR3 DNA: TGTGCCAGCAGGGGACTAGCGGGGGCCGGGGAGCTGTTTTTT

clone size: NA
V gene: TRBV6-5
J gene: TRBJ1-2
D gene: TRBD1
CDR3 protein: CASSRGTEYGYTF
CDR3 DNA: TGTGCCAGCAGCCGCGGGACAGAGTATGGCTACACCTTC

clone size: NA
V gene: TRBV5-1
J gene: TRBJ1-2
D gene: NA
CDR3 protein: CASSWGVSPTFGYTF
CDR3 DNA: TGCGCCAGCAGCTGGGGGGTATCGCCCACCTTTGGCTACACCTTC

clone size: NA
V gene: TRBV28
J gene: TRBJ1-2
D gene: NA
CDR3 protein: CASSLWNYGYTF
CDR3 DNA: TGTGCCAGCAGTTTATGGAACTATGGCTACACCTTC

clone size: NA
V gene: TRBV12-3/TRBV12-4
J gene: TRBJ2-1
D gene: NA
CDR3 protein: CASSPSGDWNEQFF
CDR3 DNA: TGTGCCAGCAGTCCCTCCGGTGATTGGAATGAGCAGTTCTTC

clone size: few
V gene: TRBV12-3/TRBV12-4
J gene: TRBJ1-1
D gene: NA
CDR3 protein: CASSLTWGRNTEAFF
CDR3 DNA: TGTGCCAGCAGTTTAACTTGGGGCAGGAACACTGAAGCTTTCTTT

clone size: once
V gene: TRBV3-1
J gene: TRBJ1-4
D gene: NA
CDR3 protein: CASSQEVPTNEKLFF
CDR3 DNA: TGTGCCAGCAGCCAAGAAGTCCCAACTAATGAAAAACTGTTTTTT

clone size: NA
V gene: TRBV20-1
J gene: TRBJ2-1
D gene: NA
CDR3 protein: CSARDPAGTQVSNEQFF
CDR3 DNA: TGCAGTGCTAGAGATCCCGCCGGGACCCAAGTGAGCAATGAGCAGTTCTTC

clone size: few
V gene: TRBV30
J gene: TRBJ1-5
D gene: NA
CDR3 protein: CAWSVRGGNQPQHF
CDR3 DNA: TGTGCCTGGAGTGTACGAGGGGGCAATCAGCCCCAGCATTTT